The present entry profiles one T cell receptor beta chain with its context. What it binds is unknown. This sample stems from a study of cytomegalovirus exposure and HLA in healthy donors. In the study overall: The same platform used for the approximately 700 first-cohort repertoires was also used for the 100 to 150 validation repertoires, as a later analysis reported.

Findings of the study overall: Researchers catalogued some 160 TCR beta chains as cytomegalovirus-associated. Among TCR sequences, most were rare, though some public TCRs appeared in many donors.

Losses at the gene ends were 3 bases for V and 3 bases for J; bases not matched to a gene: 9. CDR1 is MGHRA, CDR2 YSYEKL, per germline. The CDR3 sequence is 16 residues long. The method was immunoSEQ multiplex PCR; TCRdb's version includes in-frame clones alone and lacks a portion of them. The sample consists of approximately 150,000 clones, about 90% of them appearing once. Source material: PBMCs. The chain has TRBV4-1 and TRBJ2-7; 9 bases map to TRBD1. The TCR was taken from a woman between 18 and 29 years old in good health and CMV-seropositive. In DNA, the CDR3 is TGCGCCAGCAGCCACCCTAGACAGGGGGGACTCTACGAGCAGTACTTC. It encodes CASSHPRQGGLYEQYF.